This TCR beta chain was sequenced for a study of T cell responses to AZD1222 COVID-19 vaccine. The germline gives CDR1 LNHDA, CDR2 SQIVND (reference sequence). V trimming: 2 bases; J trimming: 7 bases; junction bases outside the gene matches: 12. This CDR3 region has 18 residues. Findings and limits, study-wide: None of the repertoires were sampled until the peak T cell response had passed.

The assay was immunoSEQ multiplex PCR, and TCRdb's table has in-frame clones only and misses some. The sample has tens of thousands of clones, more than 85% seen once. A word on this clone: Its target is not known.

The genes are TRBV19 and TRBJ1-6, with 9 bases lining up with TRBD1. The sample in question was peripheral blood, obtained on day 0 of AZD1222 vaccination. This receptor was taken from an adult in good health. The CDR3 is CASSIKGGQGMRNSPLHF. CDR3 sequence (DNA): TGTGCCAGTAGTATAAAGGGCGGACAGGGGATGAGAAATTCACCCCTCCACTTT.